The 25 T cell receptor beta chains presented below share a single source sample, sequenced in a study of blood T cell repertoires in COVID-19. Method: immunoSEQ multiplex PCR; TCRdb's copy keeps in-frame clones and lacks some. The sample has about 210,000 clones; approximately 85% are singletons. Specimen: peripheral blood. The source is a woman in her 70s with COVID-19, enrolled during active disease.

This clone came up a few times. The chain links TRBV12-3 or TRBV12-4 to TRBJ1-2; D may be TRBD1 (5 bases). The CDR3 sequence is 13 residues long. V shed 3 bases and J shed 4 bases, with 9 bases lying between them. CDR3 in DNA: TGTGCCAGCAGTTTCGGACAACGCTATGGCTACACCTTC. This encodes CASSFGQRYGYTF.

The chain joins TRBV9 to TRBJ2-1; TRBD1 agrees at 8 bases. The CDR3 is made up of 15 amino acids. The V gene end was trimmed by 4 bases and the J gene end by 1 base; junction bases not matched to a gene: 4. Germline V CDR1 and CDR2: SGDLS, YYNGEE. CDR3 sequence (DNA): TGTGCCAGCAGCCTCGGGACAGGATCCTACAATGAGCAGTTCTTC. This encodes CASSLGTGSYNEQFF.

This chain connects TRBV27 to TRBJ1-2; no clear D. CDR3 length equals 16 residues. The germline V and J ends were trimmed by 5 bases and 0 bases, with 16 bases remaining between them. CDR1 is MNHEY, CDR2 SMNVEV, per germline (reference sequence). The CDR3 DNA follows: TGTGCCAGCAGTCCCCAGAGAGGGTCCCCTAACTATGGCTACACCTTC. Protein sequence: CASSPQRGSPNYGYTF.

This clone occurred once. The chain couples TRBV13 to TRBJ2-7; 11 bases align to TRBD1. Trimming removed 5 bases from V and 0 bases from J; junction bases left unmatched: 6. The CDR3 contains 16 residues. Germline loops: CDR1 PRHDT, CDR2 FYEKMQ (reference sequence). For the CDR3, the DNA is TGTGCCAGCAGCGCGGGGACAGGGGGATTCTCCTACGAGCAGTACTTC. Translated, it gives CASSAGTGGFSYEQYF.

The chain recombines TRBV4-3 with TRBJ2-2; D is ambiguous. Trimming left V 3 bases short and J 4 bases short, with 3 bases between. Germline-derived CDR1 and CDR2 are LGHNA and YSLEER. The length of the CDR3 is 12 residues. In DNA form, the CDR3 reads TGCGCCAGCAGCCACCTCACCGGGGAGCTGTTTTTT. Protein product: CASSHLTGELFF.

In its sample, this clone was seen once. The V and J genes are TRBV12-3 or TRBV12-4 and TRBJ1-6; D gene unclear. The CDR3 length is 12 residues. Trimming took off 5 bases at V and 6 bases at J, with 5 bases between the two ends. The CDR3 DNA reads TGTGCCAGCAGTCCGGGTAATTCACCCCTCCACTTT. Encoded protein: CASSPGNSPLHF.

This chain links TRBV13 with TRBJ1-6; TRBD1 aligns across 7 bases. The CDR3 has 14 residues. Losses at the gene ends were 5 bases for V and 10 bases for J; bases not matched to a gene: 8. Germline-derived CDR1 and CDR2 are PRHDT and FYEKMQ (reference sequence). CDR3 nucleotides: TGTGCCAGCAGCGCGGGACAGTCTTACTCACCCCTCCACTTT. Protein: CASSAGQSYSPLHF.

The chain joins TRBV5-6 to TRBJ2-2, with 7 bases identical to TRBD1. This CDR3 has 14 residues. Germline trimming cut 5 bases from V and 5 bases from J; bases unmatched to any gene: 6. CDR1 and CDR2 from the germline V gene are SGHDT and YYEEEE. DNA for the CDR3: TGTGCCAGCAGTTCAGGGGGTTGGACCGGGGAGCTGTTTTTT. This codes for CASSSGGWTGELFF.

J is TRBJ1-3 and V is TRBV2; weak D call: TRBD1 (5 bases). With 7 bases removed from V and 0 bases from J, the gap between germline ends came to 10 bases. Germline V gene data show CDR1 as SNHLY and CDR2 as FYNNEI. The CDR3 extends over 14 amino acids. Written as DNA, the CDR3 is TGTGCCAGCAAACAGGCTATCTCTGGAAACACCATATATTTT. This codes for CASKQAISGNTIYF.

This rearrangement joins TRBV6-5 to TRBJ1-2; D gene uncertain. CDR1 and CDR2 (germline): MNHEY, SVGAGI. The CDR3 is 13 residues long. Trimming removed 7 bases at V and 4 bases at J, with 13 bases between. CDR3 loop: CASKREEGYGYTF. DNA for the CDR3: TGTGCCAGCAAGCGGGAGGAAGGCTATGGCTACACCTTC.

The V call is TRBV7-2, the J call TRBJ1-1; TRBD1 is a possible D gene (5 bases). The CDR3 is made up of 15 amino acids. Germline V gene data show CDR1 as SGHTA and CDR2 as FQGNSA. The V end lost 1 base, the J end lost 7 bases, and 16 bases lay between the germline ends. The CDR3 coding sequence is TGTGCCAGCAGCTTAGAAGTTTGGGGCCGGTTTGAAGCTTTCTTT. Residues: CASSLEVWGRFEAFF.

CDR3 protein: CASSSLGQGSPGELFF. The CDR3 nucleotides read TGCGCCAGCAGCAGTCTGGGACAGGGGAGTCCCGGGGAGCTGTTTTTT. V and J are TRBV4-1 and TRBJ2-2, with 10 nucleotides matching TRBD1. The CDR3 is 16 amino acids. CDR1 MGHRA and CDR2 YSYEKL come from the germline V gene. Trimming removed 5 bases from V and 6 bases from J; junction bases left unmatched: 9.

The gene calls are TRBV5-1 and TRBJ2-7; 7 nucleotides align to TRBD1. J gave up 5 bases and V 4 bases, and 9 bases lay outside the gene matches. This CDR3 has 14 amino acids. CDR1 and CDR2 from the germline V gene are SGHRS and YFSETQ. The CDR3 DNA is TGCGCCAGCAGCCCGATCCGGACAGGCAACGAGCAGTACTTC. It yields the protein CASSPIRTGNEQYF.

This clone was observed a few times. V usage is TRBV11-2 and J usage is TRBJ2-2, with a tentative D call TRBD2 (6 bases). Trimming shortened V by 0 bases and J by 9 bases, and 11 bases separated the two germline ends. Germline CDR1 is SGHAT and CDR2 is FQNNGV. The CDR3 loop spans 14 amino acids. This chain's CDR3 is CASSLDRLAWELFF. The CDR3 DNA is TGTGCCAGCAGCTTAGATCGCCTAGCGTGGGAGCTGTTTTTT.

The gene calls are TRBV30 and TRBJ1-2, with TRBD1 matching 7 bases. From germline, CDR1 is GTSNPN and CDR2 SVGIG (reference sequence). This CDR3 spans 19 amino acids. After removal of 2 bases from V and 4 bases from J, the junction contained 22 bases not matched to a gene. The CDR3 DNA is TGTGCCTGGAGTTCCTACCAAAAGGCCTCACCCAGGGGGACCTATGGCTACACCTTC. This encodes CAWSSYQKASPRGTYGYTF. The entire variable domain, with the rest obtained from reference TRBV30 and TRBJ1-2, is as follows: SQTIHQWPATLVQPVGSPLSLECTVEGTSNPNLYWYRQAAGRGLQLLFYSVGIGQISSEVPQNLSASRPQDRQFILSSKKLLLSDSGFYLCAWSSYQKASPRGTYGYTFGSGTRLTVV.

This chain joins TRBV7-2 and TRBJ2-1; 7 bases match TRBD2. The junction had 3 bases not matched to a gene; V was cut back by 1 base and J by 6 bases. Germline V gene data show CDR1 as SGHTA and CDR2 as FQGNSA. This CDR3 has 14 amino acids. CDR3 DNA: TGTGCCAGCAGCTTAGAACTAGCGATCAATGAGCAGTTCTTC. Protein product: CASSLELAINEQFF.

The J gene is TRBJ1-6, the V gene TRBV28, with TRBD1 matching over 8 bases. Germline V gene lookup returns CDR1 MDHEN and CDR2 SYDVKM. V lost 6 bases and J lost 9; bases outside the gene matches: 10. This CDR3 is built from 15 residues. CDR3 coding DNA: TGTGCCAGCAGCCCCTCCAGGGGGCTGGGTTCACCCCTCCACTTT. Translated: CASSPSRGLGSPLHF.

The V gene is TRBV6-5, the J gene TRBJ2-3, with TRBD2 identical over 11 bases. This CDR3 has 14 residues. V lost 8 bases and J lost 6; bases outside the gene matches: 7. From germline, CDR1 is MNHEY and CDR2 SVGAGI. The CDR3 loop is CASVSGGAWDTQYF. The CDR3 DNA is TGTGCCAGCGTTAGCGGGGGGGCATGGGATACGCAGTATTTT.

The chain's CDR3 is CASSVGTGERKNTEAFF. As DNA, the CDR3 is TGCGCCAGCAGTGTCGGGACAGGGGAAAGGAAGAACACTGAAGCTTTCTTT. The genes are TRBV10-1 and TRBJ1-1, with 10 bases that match TRBD1. Per germline, CDR1 WNHNN and CDR2 SYGVQD (reference sequence). This CDR3 is built from 17 residues. V shed 4 bases, J shed 1 base, and the junction held 9 bases outside the gene matches.

V gene TRBV21-1 combines with J gene TRBJ1-1; the listed D gene, TRBD1, was not tested against the DNA. TRBV21-1 is recorded as a pseudogene. The CDR3 runs to 15 residues. CDR3 in DNA: TGTGCCAGCAGCAAAGAGGCAGGGGTCTTCGCTGAAGCTTTCTTT. Translated, it gives CASSKEAGVFAEAFF.

The chain employs TRBV6-1 and TRBJ1-2; D gene ambiguous. V lost 3 bases and J lost 4, with 9 bases in between. This CDR3 region has 13 residues. CDR1 MNHNS and CDR2 SASEGT come from the germline V gene. The CDR3 region is CASSETGGYGYTF. The CDR3, as DNA: TGTGCCAGCAGTGAGACGGGAGGCTATGGCTACACCTTC.

The chain links TRBV7-9 to TRBJ1-4, with D perhaps matching TRBD1 (5 bases). Between the trimmed V and J ends, which lost 5 bases and 4 bases, there was a span of 11 bases. Per the germline V gene, CDR1 is SEHNR and CDR2 is FQNEAQ (reference sequence). There are 14 residues in the CDR3. This chain's CDR3 is CASSRQSGNEKLFF. The CDR3 nucleotides read TGTGCCAGCAGCAGACAGTCCGGTAATGAAAAACTGTTTTTT.

V and J are TRBV30 and TRBJ2-7, with D maybe TRBD2 (5 bases). V was cut by 5 bases and J by 4 bases, with 18 bases left in between. CDR1 is GTSNPN and CDR2 is SVGIG in the germline V gene (reference sequence). The CDR3 length is 14 residues. The CDR3 reads CAWEKGGLRYEQYF. The CDR3 DNA follows: TGTGCCTGGGAGAAAGGAGGACTGAGATACGAGCAGTACTTC.

This sequence joins TRBV6-5 and TRBJ2-1; D call uncertain. Germline V gives CDR1 MNHEY, CDR2 SVGAGI. The CDR3 sequence is 13 residues long. With 6 bases removed from V and 10 bases from J, the gap between germline ends came to 16 bases. The CDR3 sequence: CASSPNSHGEQFF. CDR3 in DNA: TGTGCCAGCAGCCCAAACTCCCACGGGGAGCAGTTCTTC.

The chain employs TRBV5-1 and TRBJ2-1; 10 nucleotides line up with TRBD1. V lost 3 bases, J lost 4 bases, and 4 bases stayed unmatched. The CDR3 runs to 15 residues. Germline-derived CDR1 and CDR2 are SGHRS and YFSETQ. CDR3 in DNA: TGCGCCAGCAGCTCCCCGGGACAGGGGTACAATGAGCAGTTCTTC. Its protein product is CASSSPGQGYNEQFF. Full variable domain (outside the CDR3, taken from reference TRBV5-1 and TRBJ2-1): KAGVTQTPRYLIKTRGQQVTLSCSPISGHRSVSWYQQTPGQGLQFLFEYFSETQRNKGNFPGRFSGRQFSNSRSEMNVSTLELGDSALYLCASSSPGQGYNEQFFGPGTRLTVL.